The rows below give T cell receptor beta chains drawn from one sample of a study of spatial heterogeneity in lung cancer. From the 5' RACE reads, TCRdb called clonotypes with MiXCR, one entry per CDR3 protein. Among some 120,000 distinct CDR3 sequences listed, about 12% were seen once. The specimen was PBMCs, collected at follow-up. The source of these receptors is a male donor with early-stage non-small cell lung cancer. Each CDR3 is given with its conserved first and last residue. Each record gives: D gene, clone size, V gene, J gene, CDR3 DNA, CDR3 protein. A D gene is named only where the DNA matches it firmly. Size values are once, few and many counts, or a class for expanded clones, and some rows have none.

>.|.|TRBV25-1|TRBJ2-7
TGTGCCAGCAACTCCCCAAACGGAAACGAGCAGTACTTC
CASNSPNGNEQYF
>.|.|TRBV5-1|TRBJ2-1
TGCGCCTGCAGCTTGGGCCCTCCTAGCAATGAGCAGTTCTTC
CACSLGPPSNEQFF
>.|few|TRBV7-9|TRBJ1-2
TGTGCCAGCAGCGTCACAGGCCCAGCTAACTATGGCTACACCTTC
CASSVTGPANYGYTF
>.|.|TRBV5-1|TRBJ2-7
TGCGCCAGCAGCTTGGGGGCAGCACCTTCCTACGAGCAGTACTTC
CASSLGAAPSYEQYF
>TRBD2|many|TRBV7-2|TRBJ2-3
TGTGCCAGCAGCTTAGGACTAGCGGGGCGCACAGATACGCAGTATTTT
CASSLGLAGRTDTQYF
>.|many|TRBV28|TRBJ2-4
TGTGCCAGCACCCTCAGAAAGAGCGGAGGAGACATTCAGTACTTC
CASTLRKSGGDIQYF
>TRBD1|few|TRBV27|TRBJ2-7
TGTGCCAGCAGTTTATACGCACAGGGGGCTTTCGAGCAGTACTTC
CASSLYAQGAFEQYF
>TRBD1|many|TRBV24-1|TRBJ1-5
TGTGCCACCAGTGGGGGACAGCACAATCAGCCCCAGCATTTT
CATSGGQHNQPQHF
>TRBD1|many|TRBV28|TRBJ2-7
TGTGCCAGCAGTCCCGGCGGGACAGGGGGTTACGAGCAGTACTTC
CASSPGGTGGYEQYF
>.|.|TRBV4-1|TRBJ2-7
TGCGCCAGCAGCCAAAGGGGACTTAATGCCGAGCAGTACTTC
CASSQRGLNAEQYF
>.|few|TRBV3-1|TRBJ2-1
TGTGCCAGCAGAGATCGGGACAACTACAATGAGCAGTTCTTC
CASRDRDNYNEQFF
>.|few|TRBV20-1|TRBJ1-2
TGCAGTGCTAATTCGGGGCCAGAACTCTATGGCTACACCTTC
CSANSGPELYGYTF
>.|.|TRBV15|TRBJ2-1
TGTGCCACCAGCAGAGCCCAGGGGAGCTACAATGAGCAGTTCTTC
CATSRAQGSYNEQFF
>.|many|TRBV2|TRBJ2-5
TGTGCCAGCACGAGGAGGTTAGCAGAGACCCAGTACTTC
CASTRRLAETQYF
>.|.|TRBV7-2|TRBJ2-3
TGTGCCAGCAGCTTGTTTTCAGGGAACACAGATACGCAGTATTTT
CASSLFSGNTDTQYF
>.|.|TRBV28|TRBJ2-4
TGTGCCAGCAGTAAAGGGAATGGAAACATTCAGTACTTC
CASSKGNGNIQYF
>.|many|TRBV29-1|TRBJ2-2
TGCGCAAGCCAGGGACCTTCGAACACCGGGGAGCTGTTTTTT
CASQGPSNTGELFF
>.|many|TRBV20-1|TRBJ2-1
TGCAGTGCTAGAGTAAAGGTTGAGCAGTTCTTC
CSARVKVEQFF
>.|.|TRBV12-3/TRBV12-4|TRBJ1-5
TGTGCCAGCAGTTTTAGTGCGGGAGGGAATAGCAATCAGCCCCAGCATTTT
CASSFSAGGNSNQPQHF
>.|many|TRBV4-1|TRBJ1-2
TGCGCCAGCAGCCGCCCGGGCAGACCAACTGGCTACACCTTC
CASSRPGRPTGYTF
>TRBD1|few|TRBV11-3|TRBJ1-1
TGTGCCAGCAGCTCGGGACAGGGGGCTGAAGCTTTCTTT
CASSSGQGAEAFF
>.|many|TRBV29-1|TRBJ1-1
TGCAGCGTTGGGACATTAAACACTGAAGCTTTCTTT
CSVGTLNTEAFF
>.|many|TRBV7-2|TRBJ2-3
TGTGCCAGCAGCCCCCTGGGAGCGGACACAGATACGCAGTATTTT
CASSPLGADTDTQYF
>.|many|TRBV24-1|TRBJ2-5
TGTGCCACCAGTGATTCGGGACAACAAGAGACCCAGTACTTC
CATSDSGQQETQYF
>.|many|TRBV29-1|TRBJ2-4
TGCAGCGTTGGCGGGGGCCTGGCCAAAAACATTCAGTACTTC
CSVGGGLAKNIQYF
>.|.|TRBV28|TRBJ1-2
TGTGCCAGCAACACTCCGTCCTTGGGAGGCGGCTACACCTTC
CASNTPSLGGGYTF
>.|few|TRBV7-8|TRBJ2-1
TGTGCCAGCAGCTTATCGGGGCCCTACAATGAGCAGTTCTTC
CASSLSGPYNEQFF
>.|.|TRBV27|TRBJ1-6
TGTGCCAGCAAATGGGGGCCTTATAATTCACCCCTCCACTTT
CASKWGPYNSPLHF
>.|few|TRBV2|TRBJ2-5
TGTGCCAGCAGTGAAGCGCTGAGGCAGGGCGAGACCCAGTACTTC
CASSEALRQGETQYF
>.|many|TRBV4-1|TRBJ1-1
TGCGCCAGCAGCCTATTCAGGGGAGACACTGAAGCTTTCTTT
CASSLFRGDTEAFF
>TRBD1|many|TRBV20-1|TRBJ1-1
TGCAGTGTTACAGGGGATTACACTGAAGCTTTCTTT
CSVTGDYTEAFF
>.|many|TRBV28|TRBJ1-5
TGTGCCAGCAGTTCATATCAGCCCCAGCATTTT
CASSSYQPQHF
>.|few|TRBV7-3|TRBJ1-3
TGTGCCAGCAGCTTAGGCCAGCCTAACTCTGGAAACACCATATATTTT
CASSLGQPNSGNTIYF
>TRBD2|.|TRBV28|TRBJ2-1
TGTGCCAGCAGTACTGCGGGGGGGGGTCCCTACAATGAGCAGTTCTTC
CASSTAGGGPYNEQFF
>TRBD2|.|TRBV4-1|TRBJ2-3
TGCGCCAGCAGCCAAACGACTAGCGGGGGGGCCACAGATACGCAGTATTTT
CASSQTTSGGATDTQYF
>TRBD1|.|TRBV2|TRBJ1-2
TGTGCCAGGATATCCGACAGGGGTGCCGGTGGCTACACCTTC
CARISDRGAGGYTF
>TRBD1|.|TRBV9|TRBJ1-5
TGTGCCAGCAGCGAAGGACAGGGGGGTCAGCCCCAGCATTTT
CASSEGQGGQPQHF
>.|few|TRBV7-2|TRBJ2-7
TGTGCCAGCAGCTCCACAGGGTTCTCCTACGAGCAGTACTTC
CASSSTGFSYEQYF